Listed below are T cell receptor beta chains from one sample, sequenced in a study of cytomegalovirus exposure and HLA in healthy donors. Data came from immunoSEQ multiplex PCR; TCRdb stores just in-frame clones and leaves some out. In all, the sample yields some 150,000 clones. Sequencing was carried out using PBMCs. These receptors were obtained from a young woman in good health and CMV-seronegative. The CDR3 runs from the conserved cysteine through the conserved F or W. Each record gives: CDR3 length, D gene, J gene, V gene, CDR3 DNA, CDR3 protein. D genes are given only for firm matches.

13,NA,TRBJ1-5,TRBV19,TGTGCCAGTATGCCCGGGGTGAATCAGCCCCAGCATTTT,CASMPGVNQPQHF
13,TRBD1,TRBJ1-6,TRBV4-1,TGCGCCAGCACACAGGGGTGGAATTCACCCCTCCACTTT,CASTQGWNSPLHF
14,NA,TRBJ1-4,TRBV5-4,TGTGCCAGCAGTAAGTCTCAGGGGAATGAAAAACTGTTTTTT,CASSKSQGNEKLFF
18,TRBD2,TRBJ2-7,TRBV19,TGTGCCAGTAGTATAGAACGGCTAGCGGGAGGGCCCACCTACGAGCAGTACTTC,CASSIERLAGGPTYEQYF
15,TRBD2,TRBJ2-2,TRBV5-1,TGCGCCAGCAGCTCTAGCGGGAGTAGCACCGGGGAGCTGTTTTTT,CASSSSGSSTGELFF
14,TRBD1,TRBJ1-5,TRBV13,TGTGCCAGCAGTCAGACAGGGGGCAATCAGCCCCAGCATTTT,CASSQTGGNQPQHF
17,TRBD2,TRBJ2-7,TRBV10-1,TGCGCCAGCATCCGGACTAGCGGGATAAAATCTTCCTACGAGCAGTACTTC,CASIRTSGIKSSYEQYF
17,TRBD2,TRBJ2-2,TRBV11-3,TGTGCCAGCAGCTCGGAACGGGGGGGACTGGCGAGCGGGGAGCTGTTTTTT,CASSSERGGLASGELFF
18,TRBD2,TRBJ2-1,TRBV6-1,TGTGCCAGCAGTGCATACATTGGGACTAGCGGCTCCTACAATGAGCAGTTCTTC,CASSAYIGTSGSYNEQFF
16,TRBD1,TRBJ2-6,TRBV9,TGTGCCAGCAGCGTAACAGGGGACTCTGGGGCCAACGTCCTGACTTTC,CASSVTGDSGANVLTF
16,NA,TRBJ2-7,TRBV18,TGTGCCAGCTCACAACTTGGGGCAGGAACCACCTACGAGCAGTACTTC,CASSQLGAGTTYEQYF
17,TRBD1,TRBJ1-2,TRBV5-6,TGTGCCAGCAGCCTACCCCAGGGGGTGAGAGGATACTATGGCTACACCTTC,CASSLPQGVRGYYGYTF
13,NA,TRBJ2-1,TRBV6-4,TGTGCCAGCAGTGGAGGCAGCCACAATGAGCAGTTCTTC,CASSGGSHNEQFF
16,TRBD1,TRBJ2-3,TRBV7-8,TGTGCCAGCAGCCAATTTTTGCAGGGGGTCGCAGATACGCAGTATTTT,CASSQFLQGVADTQYF
15,TRBD1,TRBJ2-3,TRBV7-2,TGTGCCAGCAGCTTGACAGGGGGCAGGGGGGATACGCAGTATTTT,CASSLTGGRGDTQYF
16,TRBD1,TRBJ1-2,TRBV6-6,TGTGCCAGCAGAGAAACATTCGGGACAGGGGATAATGGCTACACCTTC,CASRETFGTGDNGYTF
16,NA,TRBJ1-1,TRBV7-9,TGTGCCAGCAGCTGGGTAGACCTTAGCAAGAACACTGAAGCTTTCTTT,CASSWVDLSKNTEAFF
13,NA,TRBJ2-1,TRBV5-1,TGCGCCAGCAGCTTGGACGGGAGCAATGAGCAGTTCTTC,CASSLDGSNEQFF
14,NA,TRBJ2-1,TRBV28,TGTGCCAGCAGGTCGGGACAAAGCTACAATGAGCAGTTCTTC,CASRSGQSYNEQFF
13,NA,TRBJ2-7,TRBV19,TGTGCCAGTAGTTTGAGACAGGGACTCGAGCAGTACTTC,CASSLRQGLEQYF
12,NA,TRBJ1-2,TRBV29-1,TGCAGCGGGGGGGATTTTGACTATGGCTACACCTTC,CSGGDFDYGYTF
15,NA,TRBJ2-7,TRBV4-1,TGCGCCAGCAGCCAAATATCGAGCGGAACCTACGAGCAGTACTTC,CASSQISSGTYEQYF
15,TRBD1,TRBJ2-2,TRBV10-3,TGTGCCATTGCCGACAGGGGCGGGAACACCGGGGAGCTGTTTTTT,CAIADRGGNTGELFF
13,NA,TRBJ1-1,TRBV5-4,TGTGCCAGCAGCTTGGCCTTGAACACTGAAGCTTTCTTT,CASSLALNTEAFF
15,NA,TRBJ2-7,TRBV5-4,TGTGCCAGCAGCCCCGGTGGGACACACTCCTACGAGCAGTACTTC,CASSPGGTHSYEQYF
13,TRBD1,TRBJ1-1,TRBV10-3,TGTGCCATCTCCAGGACAGGGAACACTGAAGCTTTCTTT,CAISRTGNTEAFF
15,NA,TRBJ1-1,TRBV6-1,TGTGCCAGCAGTGAAACGCTAGCTCGGGGGACTGAAGCTTTCTTT,CASSETLARGTEAFF
15,TRBD2,TRBJ2-1,TRBV7-9,TGTGCCAGCAGCTTCGGACTAGCGGGAGATAATGAGCAGTTCTTC,CASSFGLAGDNEQFF
12,NA,TRBJ1-2,TRBV2,TGTGCCAGCAGTGCGAGCTCTTATGGCTACACCTTC,CASSASSYGYTF
15,NA,TRBJ1-1,TRBV11-3,TGTGCCAGCAGCTTAGACCGCGTGGTGAACACTGAAGCTTTCTTT,CASSLDRVVNTEAFF
14,TRBD1,TRBJ2-5,TRBV7-7,TGTGCTAGCAGCGAGGGACAGCGCCAAGAGACCCAGTACTTC,CASSEGQRQETQYF
16,TRBD2,TRBJ2-3,TRBV7-2,TGTGCCAGCAGCTTTTATTCGCGGGAGGGCACAGATACGCAGTATTTT,CASSFYSREGTDTQYF
16,NA,TRBJ1-5,TRBV1,TGCACCAGCAGCCAAGGCAAGAGCCCTGGCAATCAGCCCCAGCATTTT,CTSSQGKSPGNQPQHF
16,TRBD2,TRBJ2-2,TRBV7-9,TGTGCCAGCAGCTCTTTAACTAGCGGGAGATCCGGGGAGCTGTTTTTT,CASSSLTSGRSGELFF
14,NA,TRBJ1-4,TRBV30,TGTGCCTGGACGGCAGGAACGGGGTATGAAAAACTGTTTTTT,CAWTAGTGYEKLFF
15,NA,TRBJ2-7,TRBV7-2,TGTGCCAGCAGACTAGGGACTTCTATCGCCTACGAGCAGTACTTC,CASRLGTSIAYEQYF
18,TRBD2,TRBJ2-7,TRBV14,TGTGCCAGCAGCCAAGACTGGAGCGGGGGGACTTCATCGACCGAGCAGTACTTC,CASSQDWSGGTSSTEQYF
14,TRBD1,TRBJ1-4,TRBV9,TGTGCCAGCAGCGCGACAGGGGCCCGGGAAAAACTGTTTTTT,CASSATGAREKLFF
11,NA,TRBJ1-2,TRBV29-1,TGCAGCTCCCGTAGCGACTATGGCTACACCTTC,CSSRSDYGYTF
16,TRBD2,TRBJ2-1,TRBV6-5,TGTGCCAGCAGTTTGTCTAGCGGGAGTACCTACAATGAGCAGTTCTTC,CASSLSSGSTYNEQFF
16,NA,TRBJ1-3,TRBV5-1,TGCGCCAGCCAGGACGGGGGGCAGGGCTCTGGAAACACCATATATTTT,CASQDGGQGSGNTIYF
15,NA,TRBJ2-6,TRBV19,TGTGCCAGTAGTATAAGCGGCTCTGGGGCCAACGTCCTGACTTTC,CASSISGSGANVLTF
16,TRBD2,TRBJ2-1,TRBV9,TGTGCCAGCAGCGTAGCCCTAATAGCGGGAGGCGATGAGCAGTTCTTC,CASSVALIAGGDEQFF
13,NA,TRBJ2-7,TRBV18,TGTGCCAGCTCATTAGCGATAGCCTACGAGCAGTACTTC,CASSLAIAYEQYF
19,TRBD1,TRBJ1-2,TRBV5-4,TGTGCCAGCAGCTCAACCAACTCGAGGACAGGGGGCGGGGTAGAGGGCTACACCTTC,CASSSTNSRTGGGVEGYTF
14,TRBD1,TRBJ2-7,TRBV10-3,TGTGCCATCAGAGACGGGACAGGGTCAAACGAGCAGTACTTC,CAIRDGTGSNEQYF
13,NA,TRBJ1-2,TRBV6-6,TGTGCCAGCAGTTACTCGACTGCCTATGGCTACACCTTC,CASSYSTAYGYTF